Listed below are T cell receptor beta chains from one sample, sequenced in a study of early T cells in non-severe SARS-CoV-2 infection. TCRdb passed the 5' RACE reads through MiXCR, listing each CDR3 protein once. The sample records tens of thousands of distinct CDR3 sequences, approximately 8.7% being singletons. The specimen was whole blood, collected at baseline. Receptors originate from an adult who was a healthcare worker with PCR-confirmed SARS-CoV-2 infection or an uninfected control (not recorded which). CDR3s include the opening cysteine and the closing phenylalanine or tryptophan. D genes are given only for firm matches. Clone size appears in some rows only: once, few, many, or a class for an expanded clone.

CDR3 DNA: TGTGCCAGCATCTCAGGGGGACTAGATCAAGAGACCCAGTACTTC
CDR3 protein: CASISGGLDQETQYF
J gene: TRBJ2-5
V gene: TRBV6-6
D gene: .
CDR3 length: 15
clone size: few

CDR3 DNA: TGTGCCAGCAGCCCGACAGGGGTTACTCCCCAGCATTTT
CDR3 protein: CASSPTGVTPQHF
J gene: TRBJ1-5
V gene: TRBV12-3/TRBV12-4
D gene: TRBD1
CDR3 length: 13
clone size: many

CDR3 DNA: TGTGCCAGCAGTTACGATGGGCGAGGGGCCAACGTCCTGACTTTC
CDR3 protein: CASSYDGRGANVLTF
J gene: TRBJ2-6
V gene: TRBV6-5
D gene: .
CDR3 length: 15
clone size: many

CDR3 DNA: TGTGCCAGCAGTCTCGGACAGGGGGCTGGCCGGCCCCAGCATTTT
CDR3 protein: CASSLGQGAGRPQHF
J gene: TRBJ1-5
V gene: TRBV12-3/TRBV12-4
D gene: TRBD1
CDR3 length: 15
clone size: many

CDR3 DNA: TGCAGCGTCCGGGGACTAGCGGGTCATCTTACACTCAATGAGCAGTTCTTC
CDR3 protein: CSVRGLAGHLTLNEQFF
J gene: TRBJ2-1
V gene: TRBV29-1
D gene: TRBD2
CDR3 length: 17
clone size: few

CDR3 DNA: TGTGCCAGCAGCTTGTGGTGGGACAGCCTTCTAAACACCGGGGAGCTGTTTTTT
CDR3 protein: CASSLWWDSLLNTGELFF
J gene: TRBJ2-2
V gene: TRBV11-2
D gene: TRBD1
CDR3 length: 18
clone size: many

CDR3 DNA: TGTGCCAGCAGCTCAACCCGGGACAGGGGGGCCGGGGAGCTGTTTTTT
CDR3 protein: CASSSTRDRGAGELFF
J gene: TRBJ2-2
V gene: TRBV11-2
D gene: TRBD1
CDR3 length: 16
clone size: .

CDR3 DNA: TGTGCCAGCAGCCAAGGGTTAGAGACCCAGTACTTC
CDR3 protein: CASSQGLETQYF
J gene: TRBJ2-5
V gene: TRBV3-1
D gene: .
CDR3 length: 12
clone size: few

CDR3 DNA: TGCGCCAGCAGCGCACAGGACGAGCAGTACTTC
CDR3 protein: CASSAQDEQYF
J gene: TRBJ2-7
V gene: TRBV5-1
D gene: .
CDR3 length: 11
clone size: .

CDR3 DNA: TGTGCCAGCAGTTGGACTAGCCCGCCAGATACGCAGTATTTT
CDR3 protein: CASSWTSPPDTQYF
J gene: TRBJ2-3
V gene: TRBV12-3/TRBV12-4
D gene: TRBD2
CDR3 length: 14
clone size: .

CDR3 DNA: TGTGCCAGCAGCAATCCTACAGTCTTCGGCACTGAAGCTTTCTTT
CDR3 protein: CASSNPTVFGTEAFF
J gene: TRBJ1-1
V gene: TRBV3-1
D gene: .
CDR3 length: 15
clone size: .

CDR3 DNA: TGTGCCAGCACCCTAGAAAAGATCTCTGGAAACACCATATATTTT
CDR3 protein: CASTLEKISGNTIYF
J gene: TRBJ1-3
V gene: TRBV7-9
D gene: .
CDR3 length: 15
clone size: .

CDR3 DNA: TGTGCCAGCAGCCGAGGGACAGCTCGTAGCACAGATACGCAGTATTTT
CDR3 protein: CASSRGTARSTDTQYF
J gene: TRBJ2-3
V gene: TRBV11-2
D gene: TRBD1
CDR3 length: 16
clone size: many

CDR3 DNA: TGTGCCTGGGGCCGCGGGGGCGACACAGATACGCAGTATTTT
CDR3 protein: CAWGRGGDTDTQYF
J gene: TRBJ2-3
V gene: TRBV30
D gene: .
CDR3 length: 14
clone size: many

CDR3 DNA: TGTGCCAGCAGCACGGTTACCCGCAGTCTGGATACGCAGTATTTT
CDR3 protein: CASSTVTRSLDTQYF
J gene: TRBJ2-3
V gene: TRBV6-5
D gene: .
CDR3 length: 15
clone size: many

CDR3 DNA: TGTGCCGTAGGGGGAAGCTCCTACAATGAGCAGTTCTTC
CDR3 protein: CAVGGSSYNEQFF
J gene: TRBJ2-1
V gene: TRBV7-7
D gene: .
CDR3 length: 13
clone size: many

CDR3 DNA: TGTGCCAGCAGCGTAGAGGGAGGTAATTCACCCCTCCACTTT
CDR3 protein: CASSVEGGNSPLHF
J gene: TRBJ1-6
V gene: TRBV9
D gene: .
CDR3 length: 14
clone size: .

CDR3 DNA: TGTGCCAGCAACCGACAGGAACAAGAGACCCAGTACTTC
CDR3 protein: CASNRQEQETQYF
J gene: TRBJ2-5
V gene: TRBV6-5
D gene: .
CDR3 length: 13
clone size: .

CDR3 DNA: TGTGCCAGCAGACACCTCCTTACAGGGGGGGGCTACAATGAGCAGTTCTTC
CDR3 protein: CASRHLLTGGGYNEQFF
J gene: TRBJ2-1
V gene: TRBV6-1
D gene: .
CDR3 length: 17
clone size: few

CDR3 DNA: TGTGCCACCAGTGATCCGGGACAGCCCTACAATGAGCAGTTCTTC
CDR3 protein: CATSDPGQPYNEQFF
J gene: TRBJ2-1
V gene: TRBV24-1
D gene: TRBD1
CDR3 length: 15
clone size: few

CDR3 DNA: TGTGCCAGCAGTTTACAGACCTACAATGAGCAGTTCTTC
CDR3 protein: CASSLQTYNEQFF
J gene: TRBJ2-1
V gene: TRBV6-1
D gene: .
CDR3 length: 13
clone size: many

CDR3 DNA: TGCGCCAGCAGCTTGGAGGCAGATAACTATGGCTACACCTTC
CDR3 protein: CASSLEADNYGYTF
J gene: TRBJ1-2
V gene: TRBV5-1
D gene: .
CDR3 length: 14
clone size: many

CDR3 DNA: TGTGCCAGCAGCTTGGCAGTATACAATGAGCAGTTCTTC
CDR3 protein: CASSLAVYNEQFF
J gene: TRBJ2-1
V gene: TRBV5-6
D gene: .
CDR3 length: 13
clone size: .

CDR3 DNA: TGTGCCAGCAGCCCGAGGCAGGCTAGCTCCTACAATGAGCAGTTCTTC
CDR3 protein: CASSPRQASSYNEQFF
J gene: TRBJ2-1
V gene: TRBV9
D gene: .
CDR3 length: 16
clone size: many

CDR3 DNA: TGTGCCAGCAGTTTAGGGTCCCTCGGGGGGTACTTC
CDR3 protein: CASSLGSLGGYF
J gene: TRBJ2-7
V gene: TRBV12-3/TRBV12-4
D gene: .
CDR3 length: 12
clone size: many

CDR3 DNA: TGCGCCAGCAGCCAAGATTACAGTCAGGGGCACTACGAGCAGTACTTC
CDR3 protein: CASSQDYSQGHYEQYF
J gene: TRBJ2-7
V gene: TRBV4-3
D gene: .
CDR3 length: 16
clone size: .

CDR3 DNA: TGTGCCAGCAGTTTAATCTGGGACAGGGGCTACGAGCAGTACTTC
CDR3 protein: CASSLIWDRGYEQYF
J gene: TRBJ2-7
V gene: TRBV12-3/TRBV12-4
D gene: TRBD1
CDR3 length: 15
clone size: few

CDR3 DNA: TGTGCCAGCAGTTACTCGATAGTTATAGCCAAAAACATTCAGTACTTC
CDR3 protein: CASSYSIVIAKNIQYF
J gene: TRBJ2-4
V gene: TRBV6-5
D gene: .
CDR3 length: 16
clone size: few

CDR3 DNA: TGTGCCAGTAGTTCTAGCGGGGAGCCAGATACGCAGTATTTT
CDR3 protein: CASSSSGEPDTQYF
J gene: TRBJ2-3
V gene: TRBV19
D gene: TRBD2
CDR3 length: 14
clone size: many

CDR3 DNA: TGCGCCAGCAGCCAAGATACATGGGGTAGCACTGAAGCTTTCTTT
CDR3 protein: CASSQDTWGSTEAFF
J gene: TRBJ1-1
V gene: TRBV4-3
D gene: .
CDR3 length: 15
clone size: .

CDR3 DNA: TGTGCCAGCAGGGGGGACTCCCTTCTAGAGCAGTTCTTC
CDR3 protein: CASRGDSLLEQFF
J gene: TRBJ2-1
V gene: TRBV6-2/TRBV6-3
D gene: .
CDR3 length: 13
clone size: .

CDR3 DNA: TGCGCCAGCAGCCCCCAATTGGCTAATTCACCCCTCCACTTT
CDR3 protein: CASSPQLANSPLHF
J gene: TRBJ1-6
V gene: TRBV4-3
D gene: .
CDR3 length: 14
clone size: few

CDR3 DNA: TGTGCCGCCCGGACAGATGGACAGTCCTACGAGCAGTACTTC
CDR3 protein: CAARTDGQSYEQYF
J gene: TRBJ2-7
V gene: TRBV10-3
D gene: .
CDR3 length: 14
clone size: .

CDR3 DNA: TGTGCCAGCAGCTTGGGACAGGGGCCAGGCGAGCAGTACTTC
CDR3 protein: CASSLGQGPGEQYF
J gene: TRBJ2-7
V gene: TRBV5-5
D gene: TRBD1
CDR3 length: 14
clone size: few

CDR3 DNA: TGTGCCAGCAGCTTCAGGGACAGAGATAATTCACCCCTCCACTTT
CDR3 protein: CASSFRDRDNSPLHF
J gene: TRBJ1-6
V gene: TRBV7-8
D gene: TRBD1
CDR3 length: 15
clone size: few